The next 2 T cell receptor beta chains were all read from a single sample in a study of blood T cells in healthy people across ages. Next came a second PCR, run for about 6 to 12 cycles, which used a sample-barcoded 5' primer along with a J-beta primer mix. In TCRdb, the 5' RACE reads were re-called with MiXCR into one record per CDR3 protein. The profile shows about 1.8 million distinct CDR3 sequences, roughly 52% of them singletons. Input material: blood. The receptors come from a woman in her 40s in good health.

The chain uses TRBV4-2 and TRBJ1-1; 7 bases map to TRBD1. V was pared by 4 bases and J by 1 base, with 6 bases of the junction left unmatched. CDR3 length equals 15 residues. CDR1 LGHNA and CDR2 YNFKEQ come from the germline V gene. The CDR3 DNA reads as TGTGCCAGCAGCCCTACAGGGGTACAGAACACTGAAGCTTTCTTT. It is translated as CASSPTGVQNTEAFF.

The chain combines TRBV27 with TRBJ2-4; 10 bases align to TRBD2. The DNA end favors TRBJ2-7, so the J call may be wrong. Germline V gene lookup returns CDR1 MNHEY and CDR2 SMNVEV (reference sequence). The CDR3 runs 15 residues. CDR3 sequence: CASSRIAGGPYEQYF. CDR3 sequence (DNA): TGTGCCAGCAGCAGAATAGCGGGGGGACCCTACGAGCAGTACTTC.